The rows below give T cell receptor beta chains drawn from one sample of a study of T cell changes during pregnancy in multiple sclerosis. Assay: immunoSEQ multiplex PCR; the TCRdb copy retains only in-frame clones and omits some. This sample has about 44,000 clones, with approximately 96% found just once. The sequencing used peripheral blood, collected in the second trimester of pregnancy. The receptors originated from a female donor with multiple sclerosis, enrolled in a pregnancy study. Both conserved end residues are part of each CDR3. Fields, in order: D gene, J gene, clone size, V gene, CDR3 protein, CDR3 DNA. The D gene is left open where the match is weak. Expanded clones get a size class; other rows say once, few or many, or leave the size out.

d_call: .
j_call: TRBJ2-7
clone_size: .
v_call: TRBV2
cdr3_aa: CATTGAGPYEQYF
cdr3_nt: TGTGCCACCACAGGTGCAGGGCCCTACGAGCAGTACTTC

d_call: TRBD2
j_call: TRBJ2-1
clone_size: .
v_call: TRBV18
cdr3_aa: CASSPPYLAVEKRSYNEQFF
cdr3_nt: TGTGCCAGCTCACCACCGTATCTAGCGGTCGAGAAGAGGTCCTACAATGAGCAGTTCTTC

d_call: TRBD1
j_call: TRBJ1-1
clone_size: .
v_call: TRBV4-3
cdr3_aa: CASSQGEDRVTEAFF
cdr3_nt: TGCGCCAGCAGCCAAGGGGAGGACAGGGTGACTGAAGCTTTCTTT

d_call: TRBD1
j_call: TRBJ2-1
clone_size: .
v_call: TRBV11-2
cdr3_aa: CASSSTGSYNEQFF
cdr3_nt: TGTGCCAGCAGCTCGACAGGGTCCTACAATGAGCAGTTCTTC

d_call: .
j_call: TRBJ1-2
clone_size: .
v_call: TRBV25-1
cdr3_aa: CASSEGQADGVGYTF
cdr3_nt: TGTGCCAGCAGTGAAGGGCAGGCCGACGGGGTTGGCTACACCTTC

d_call: TRBD1
j_call: TRBJ1-2
clone_size: .
v_call: TRBV25-1
cdr3_aa: CASSYLGQGGGYTF
cdr3_nt: TGTGCCAGCAGTTACCTGGGACAGGGCGGAGGCTACACCTTC

d_call: .
j_call: TRBJ2-2
clone_size: .
v_call: TRBV5-1
cdr3_aa: CASSLTGLGTGELFF
cdr3_nt: TGCGCCAGCAGCTTAACGGGACTGGGGACCGGGGAGCTGTTTTTT

d_call: TRBD2
j_call: TRBJ2-2
clone_size: .
v_call: TRBV18
cdr3_aa: CASSPPNSGRADTGELFF
cdr3_nt: TGTGCCAGCTCACCACCTAATAGCGGGAGGGCCGACACCGGGGAGCTGTTTTTT

d_call: .
j_call: TRBJ1-5
clone_size: .
v_call: TRBV6-1
cdr3_aa: CASSPGVANQPQHF
cdr3_nt: TGTGCCAGCAGTCCGGGAGTCGCGAATCAGCCCCAGCATTTT

d_call: TRBD1
j_call: TRBJ2-7
clone_size: .
v_call: TRBV19
cdr3_aa: CASRPGRTGASYEQYF
cdr3_nt: TGTGCCAGTAGACCCGGACGGACAGGGGCCTCCTACGAGCAGTACTTC

d_call: .
j_call: TRBJ1-1
clone_size: .
v_call: TRBV5-1
cdr3_aa: CASSLVTGIKNTEAFF
cdr3_nt: TGCGCCAGCAGCTTGGTAACAGGGATCAAAAACACTGAAGCTTTCTTT

d_call: TRBD1
j_call: TRBJ1-3
clone_size: .
v_call: TRBV7-2
cdr3_aa: CASSSWDSSGNTIYF
cdr3_nt: TGTGCCAGCAGCTCGTGGGACAGCTCTGGAAACACCATATATTTT

d_call: TRBD1
j_call: TRBJ2-5
clone_size: .
v_call: TRBV28
cdr3_aa: CASSRPGTGSGETQYF
cdr3_nt: TGTGCCAGCAGCCGCCCCGGGACAGGGAGTGGGGAGACCCAGTACTTC

d_call: TRBD1
j_call: TRBJ2-5
clone_size: .
v_call: TRBV28
cdr3_aa: CASSLWALTGGRETQYF
cdr3_nt: TGTGCCAGCAGTTTATGGGCTCTGACAGGGGGCCGGGAGACCCAGTACTTC

d_call: .
j_call: TRBJ2-2
clone_size: .
v_call: TRBV10-1
cdr3_aa: CASSYRQNTGELFF
cdr3_nt: TGCGCCAGCAGTTATAGACAGAACACCGGGGAGCTGTTTTTT

d_call: .
j_call: TRBJ2-5
clone_size: .
v_call: TRBV12-5
cdr3_aa: CASGLPGPQETQYF
cdr3_nt: TGTGCTAGTGGTCTCCCAGGGCCCCAAGAGACCCAGTACTTC

d_call: .
j_call: TRBJ1-3
clone_size: .
v_call: TRBV5-1
cdr3_aa: CASRSGPSGNTIYF
cdr3_nt: TGCGCCAGCAGAAGTGGCCCATCTGGAAACACCATATATTTT

d_call: .
j_call: TRBJ1-1
clone_size: .
v_call: TRBV18
cdr3_aa: CASSPMGLDTEAFF
cdr3_nt: TGTGCCAGCTCACCAATGGGGCTTGACACTGAAGCTTTCTTT

d_call: .
j_call: TRBJ2-7
clone_size: .
v_call: TRBV18
cdr3_aa: CASSPRPSPAEQYF
cdr3_nt: TGTGCCAGCTCACCCCGCCCTAGCCCTGCCGAGCAGTACTTC

d_call: .
j_call: TRBJ1-1
clone_size: .
v_call: TRBV6-1
cdr3_aa: CASSTLGQSNTEAFF
cdr3_nt: TGTGCCAGCTCGACCCTGGGACAATCGAACACTGAAGCTTTCTTT

d_call: .
j_call: TRBJ1-4
clone_size: .
v_call: TRBV28
cdr3_aa: CASSFNYYEKLFF
cdr3_nt: TGTGCCAGCAGTTTTAACTACTATGAAAAACTGTTTTTT

d_call: .
j_call: TRBJ2-7
clone_size: .
v_call: TRBV2
cdr3_aa: CASSKGYEQYF
cdr3_nt: TGTGCCAGCAGTAAGGGGTACGAGCAGTACTTC

d_call: .
j_call: TRBJ1-1
clone_size: .
v_call: TRBV9
cdr3_aa: CASSVESSNTEAFF
cdr3_nt: TGTGCCAGCAGCGTAGAGAGTAGTAACACTGAAGCTTTCTTT

d_call: TRBD1
j_call: TRBJ2-7
clone_size: .
v_call: TRBV19
cdr3_aa: CASSRGQGYYEQYF
cdr3_nt: TGTGCCAGTAGCAGGGGACAGGGATACTACGAGCAGTACTTC

d_call: .
j_call: TRBJ2-3
clone_size: .
v_call: TRBV7-6
cdr3_aa: CASSSPRGTDTQYF
cdr3_nt: TGTGCCAGCAGCTCCCCGAGAGGGACAGATACGCAGTATTTT

d_call: TRBD1
j_call: TRBJ2-2
clone_size: once
v_call: TRBV2
cdr3_aa: CASSLETGGAVGELFF
cdr3_nt: TGTGCCAGCAGTTTAGAGACAGGGGGAGCGGTCGGGGAGCTGTTTTTT

d_call: .
j_call: TRBJ2-1
clone_size: .
v_call: TRBV7-8
cdr3_aa: CASSLARSPQFF
cdr3_nt: TGTGCCAGCAGCTTAGCCCGAAGCCCCCAGTTCTTC

d_call: TRBD1
j_call: TRBJ1-2
clone_size: .
v_call: TRBV6-6
cdr3_aa: CASSYGRTGEYGYTF
cdr3_nt: TGTGCCAGCAGTTACGGACGAACAGGGGAGTATGGCTACACCTTC